This TCR beta chain was captured by sequencing in a study of CD8 T cells in Susac syndrome. Random hexamers primed reverse transcription of 0.5 to 1 ug RNA. immunoSEQ multiplex PCR amplified TCR beta CDR3 across 54 Vbeta, 13 Jbeta. TCRdb independently ran MiXCR on the immunoSEQ multiplex PCR reads; one entry per CDR3 protein. Of about 130,000 distinct CDR3 sequences detected, approximately 95% appear once; the ten largest clones hold approximately 0.31%. The study's findings and limits: The authors acknowledged that their TCR sequencing and HLA analysis involved a relatively small number of individuals.

TCR beta sequences were obtained from blood CD8+ and CD4+ T cells. It was negative isolation that provided the CD8+ and CD4+ T cells, whereas TEMRA cells were enriched by FACS. A note on this clonotype: As yet, its antigen is unknown.

Trimming cost V 5 bases and J 3 bases; bases outside gene matches: 9. Looked up from germline, CDR1 is MGHRA and CDR2 is YSYEKL. This CDR3 contains 15 residues. The TCR was taken from a human donor with multiple sclerosis. This chain uses TRBV4-1 with TRBJ1-1; 7 positions match TRBD1. The sequenced sample consisted of CD8+ T cells from PBMCs. The CDR3 reads CASSGRIRGDTEAFF. The CDR3 bases are TGCGCCAGCAGCGGAAGAATCAGGGGGGACACTGAAGCTTTCTTT.